The 15 T cell receptor beta chains presented below share a single source sample, sequenced in a study of shared clonotypes between healthy human individuals. Clones were read by immunoSEQ multiplex PCR, and TCRdb kept only the in-frame ones, dropping some. The sample yields hundreds of thousands of clones, about 92% seen once. Cells designated naive CD8 were CD45RO-negative and were positively selected for CCR7, with terminally differentiated effector memory CD45RA+ cells excluded. Sequencing was performed on naive CD8+ T cells sorted from blood. The receptors here all came from a man aged 25 to 40 in good health.

The V call is TRBV4-3, the J call TRBJ2-7, with 13 nucleotides matching TRBD2. V dropped 0 bases and J dropped 5; count of bases not matched to a gene: 4. Germline CDR1 is LGHNA and CDR2 is YSLEER. The CDR3 runs to 16 residues. The CDR3 protein is CASSQDQGLAGDEQYF. Written as DNA, the CDR3 is TGCGCCAGCAGCCAAGATCAAGGACTAGCGGGAGACGAGCAGTACTTC.

This chain joins TRBV7-9 and TRBJ2-3, with 10 bases aligning to TRBD2. CDR3 length: 15 amino acids. V trimming: 6 bases; J trimming: 2 bases; junction bases outside the gene matches: 5. Per germline, CDR1 SEHNR and CDR2 FQNEAQ (reference sequence). This CDR3 reads CASRWTSGDTDTQYF. CDR3 sequence (DNA): TGTGCCAGCAGATGGACTAGCGGAGACACAGATACGCAGTATTTT.

The chain combines TRBV18 with TRBJ2-7, with D perhaps TRBD2 (7 bases). Germline CDR1 reads KGHSH; CDR2 reads LQKENI. This CDR3 contains 15 residues. The V and J ends lost 2 bases and 3 bases respectively, with 14 bases between them. CDR3 sequence (DNA): TGTGCCAGCTCACCAAGGGGGGGCATCCGCTACGAGCAGTACTTC. It yields the protein CASSPRGGIRYEQYF.

The chain combines TRBV29-1 with TRBJ2-1; D not resolved. CDR3 length: 14 amino acids. CDR1 and CDR2 (germline): SQVTM, ANQGSEA. V lost 1 base to trimming and J lost 4 bases, with 11 bases between them. The CDR3 spells CSVEAARAYNEQFF. The CDR3 DNA reads as TGCAGCGTTGAAGCGGCCAGAGCATACAATGAGCAGTTCTTC.

V gene TRBV7-2 combines with J gene TRBJ2-7; D may be TRBD1 (6 bases). Trimming took 8 bases from V and 3 from J, leaving 14 bases between them. Germline-derived CDR1 and CDR2 are SGHTA and FQGNSA. The CDR3 sequence is 13 residues long. The CDR3: CASSTGTHYEQYF. The CDR3, as DNA: TGTGCCAGCTCTACCGGGACACACTACGAGCAGTACTTC.

The chain combines TRBV5-6 with TRBJ2-7; D is uncertain. There are 13 residues in the CDR3. With 0 bases removed from V and 3 bases from J, the gap between germline ends came to 7 bases. Germline V lookup: CDR1 SGHDT, CDR2 YYEEEE. The CDR3 coding sequence is TGTGCCAGCAGCTTGGGCGGCTACTACGAGCAGTACTTC. Translated: CASSLGGYYEQYF.

The chain has TRBV7-9 and TRBJ2-1, with TRBD2 as a possible D gene (5 bases). The CDR3 loop spans 17 amino acids. CDR1 and CDR2 (germline): SEHNR, FQNEAQ (reference sequence). The V end lost 4 bases, the J end lost 0 bases, and 16 bases lay between the germline ends. CDR3 amino acids: CASSSTWEPLSYNEQFF. The CDR3 region has the DNA TGTGCCAGCAGCTCAACGTGGGAGCCCCTCTCCTACAATGAGCAGTTCTTC.

V and J are TRBV7-2 and TRBJ2-5, with 8 bases identical to TRBD2. CDR1 is SGHTA and CDR2 is FQGNSA in the germline V gene. The CDR3 sequence is 17 residues long. The trim removed 1 base at V and 4 bases at J, leaving 11 bases unmatched. The CDR3: CASSLEVRAGVGETQYF. The CDR3 DNA reads TGTGCCAGCAGCTTAGAAGTACGAGCGGGAGTAGGAGAGACCCAGTACTTC.

This chain links TRBV7-9 with TRBJ2-5; either TRBD1 or TRBD2 may fit D (5 bases each). Trimming took 8 bases from V and 4 from J, leaving 20 bases between them. The germline CDR1 and CDR2 sequences are SEHNR and FQNEAQ (reference sequence). CDR3 size: 15 residues. The CDR3 DNA sequence: TGTGCCAGCTGGTCCCCGGCGAGGGGCCTAGAGACCCAGTACTTC. This gives the protein CASWSPARGLETQYF. Based on the CDR3 plus reference TRBV7-9 and TRBJ2-5, the full variable domain is DTGVSQNPRHKITKRGQNVTFRCDPISEHNRLYWYRQTLGQGPEFLTYFQNEAQLEKSRLLSDRFSAERPKGSFSTLEIQRTEQGDSAMYLCASWSPARGLETQYFGPGTRLLVL.

The gene calls are TRBV4-3 and TRBJ2-6; D not resolved. Trimming pared 0 bases from V and 6 bases from J, leaving 6 bases between. CDR1 and CDR2 from the germline V gene are LGHNA and YSLEER. The CDR3 totals 14 residues. The CDR3 DNA sequence: TGCGCCAGCAGCCAAGAGGGTATGGCCAACGTCCTGACTTTC. Residues: CASSQEGMANVLTF.

The chain links TRBV2 to TRBJ2-1, with D perhaps TRBD1 (7 bases). Looked up from germline, CDR1 is SNHLY and CDR2 is FYNNEI. The CDR3 runs to 14 residues. V shed 3 bases and J shed 4 bases, with 10 bases lying between them. The CDR3 DNA is TGTGCCAGCAGTGAGCCAGGGGGGTACAATGAGCAGTTCTTC. This translates into CASSEPGGYNEQFF.

The chain has TRBV27 and TRBJ1-1; 8 nucleotides agree with TRBD1. The germline V gene encodes CDR1 MNHEY and CDR2 SMNVEV (reference sequence). The CDR3 runs to 13 residues. Losses at the gene ends were 4 bases for V and 5 bases for J; bases not matched to a gene: 3. For the CDR3, the DNA is TGTGCCAGCAGTTGGACAGGGCAAACTGAAGCTTTCTTT. Its protein is CASSWTGQTEAFF.

This chain joins TRBV5-6 and TRBJ2-7, with D tentatively TRBD2 (5 bases). Per the germline V gene, CDR1 is SGHDT and CDR2 is YYEEEE. Trimming removed 2 bases from V and 1 base from J, with 10 bases in between. The CDR3 covers 14 residues. The chain's CDR3 is CASSLNLASYEQYF. Here the CDR3 DNA reads TGTGCCAGCAGCTTAAATCTAGCTTCCTACGAGCAGTACTTC.

V usage is TRBV7-3 and J usage is TRBJ2-1, with 8 bases that match TRBD2. Germline V gene lookup returns CDR1 SGHTA and CDR2 FQGTGA. The CDR3 length is 15 residues. The V and J ends lost 5 bases and 3 bases, in that order; junction bases with no gene match: 6. CDR3 sequence: CASSTTGTSYNEQFF. The DNA of the CDR3 is TGTGCCAGCAGCACAACCGGGACTAGCTACAATGAGCAGTTCTTC.

This sequence joins TRBV13 and TRBJ2-7; a weak D match, TRBD1 (6 bases). Per germline, CDR1 PRHDT and CDR2 FYEKMQ (reference sequence). The CDR3 runs 15 residues. Trimming cost V 3 bases and J 2 bases, with 14 bases left between them. CDR3 residues: CASSLTGVDPYEQYF. The CDR3, as DNA: TGTGCCAGCAGCTTGACAGGCGTCGATCCCTACGAGCAGTACTTC.